Listed below are T cell receptor beta chains from one sample, sequenced in a study of blood T cell repertoires in COVID-19. Repertoires were generated with immunoSEQ multiplex PCR, while TCRdb's copy carries only in-frame clones and drops some. The sample carries some 100,000 clones, 84% recorded once. The sequenced sample consisted of peripheral blood. These receptors were collected from a woman in her forties or fifties with acute or convalescent COVID-19. Both conserved end residues are part of each CDR3. D genes are given only for firm matches. Clone size is given for some rows only: seen once, a few or many times, or a class if the clone is expanded.

cdr3_aa: CATSDLQRGDNQPQHF; cdr3_nt: TGTGCCACCAGTGATTTGCAACGGGGGGACAATCAGCCCCAGCATTTT; clone_size: NA; j_call: TRBJ1-5; v_call: TRBV24-1; d_call: NA
cdr3_aa: CASSLGGRSYEQYF; cdr3_nt: TGTGCCAGCAGTTTAGGGGGCAGGAGCTACGAGCAGTACTTC; clone_size: NA; j_call: TRBJ2-7; v_call: TRBV28; d_call: NA
cdr3_aa: CASSEAGQGLTYEQYF; cdr3_nt: TGTGCCAGCAGTGAGGCCGGACAGGGTTTGACCTACGAGCAGTACTTC; clone_size: NA; j_call: TRBJ2-7; v_call: TRBV2; d_call: TRBD1
cdr3_aa: CAWSQRVGQGHEQFF; cdr3_nt: TGTGCCTGGAGCCAAAGGGTAGGGCAGGGGCATGAGCAGTTCTTC; clone_size: NA; j_call: TRBJ2-1; v_call: TRBV30; d_call: NA
cdr3_aa: CASSMSPSTDTQYF; cdr3_nt: TGTGCCAGTAGTATGTCTCCCAGCACAGATACGCAGTATTTT; clone_size: once; j_call: TRBJ2-3; v_call: TRBV19; d_call: NA
cdr3_aa: CASSLLPGAAKATNEKLFF; cdr3_nt: TGTGCCAGCAGCTTACTCCCAGGGGCCGCCAAAGCAACTAATGAAAAACTGTTTTTT; clone_size: NA; j_call: TRBJ1-4; v_call: TRBV7-2; d_call: NA
cdr3_aa: CASSTGGKSFQPQHF; cdr3_nt: TGTGCCAGCAGTACAGGGGGTAAAAGTTTTCAGCCCCAGCATTTT; clone_size: few; j_call: TRBJ1-5; v_call: TRBV21-1; d_call: NA
cdr3_aa: CASSLRSSYNSPLHF; cdr3_nt: TGCGCCAGCAGCTTGAGGAGCTCCTATAATTCACCCCTCCACTTT; clone_size: NA; j_call: TRBJ1-6; v_call: TRBV5-1; d_call: NA
cdr3_aa: CASSQPPGGKAFF; cdr3_nt: TGTGCCAGCAGCCAACCCCCCGGGGGGAAAGCTTTCTTT; clone_size: once; j_call: TRBJ1-1; v_call: TRBV16; d_call: NA
cdr3_aa: CASSLLGGDTEAFF; cdr3_nt: TGCGCCAGCAGCTTGTTAGGGGGGGACACTGAAGCTTTCTTT; clone_size: NA; j_call: TRBJ1-1; v_call: TRBV5-1; d_call: NA
cdr3_aa: CASSATGRDEQFF; cdr3_nt: TGTGCCAGCAGCGCGACAGGGCGCGATGAGCAGTTCTTC; clone_size: NA; j_call: TRBJ2-1; v_call: TRBV7-6; d_call: TRBD1
cdr3_aa: CASSTGKRTEAFF; cdr3_nt: TGTGCCTCCTCGACAGGGAAAAGGACTGAAGCTTTCTTT; clone_size: few; j_call: TRBJ1-1; v_call: TRBV30; d_call: TRBD1
cdr3_aa: CASSQGTGSYATNEKLFF; cdr3_nt: TGTGCCAGCAGCCAAGGGACAGGGTCTTACGCAACTAATGAAAAACTGTTTTTT; clone_size: NA; j_call: TRBJ1-4; v_call: TRBV9; d_call: TRBD1
cdr3_aa: CASHTFSGGNNEQFF; cdr3_nt: TGCGCCAGCCACACATTTAGCGGGGGGAACAATGAGCAGTTCTTC; clone_size: NA; j_call: TRBJ2-1; v_call: TRBV5-1; d_call: TRBD2
cdr3_aa: CASSENEVVGEKLFF; cdr3_nt: TGCGCCAGCTCTGAAAACGAGGTTGTCGGGGAAAAACTGTTTTTT; clone_size: NA; j_call: TRBJ1-4; v_call: TRBV5-1; d_call: NA
cdr3_aa: CASSGGYEQYF; cdr3_nt: TGTGCCAGCTCAGGGGGCTACGAGCAGTACTTC; clone_size: NA; j_call: TRBJ2-7; v_call: TRBV2; d_call: TRBD1
cdr3_aa: CSVVVAGDTEAFF; cdr3_nt: TGCAGCGTTGTCGTGGCGGGGGACACTGAAGCTTTCTTT; clone_size: few; j_call: TRBJ1-1; v_call: TRBV29-1; d_call: NA
cdr3_aa: CASSDQGGTEAFF; cdr3_nt: TGCGCCAGCAGCGATCAGGGAGGCACTGAAGCTTTCTTT; clone_size: NA; j_call: TRBJ1-1; v_call: TRBV5-1; d_call: NA
cdr3_aa: CASNGGSSTDTQYF; cdr3_nt: TGCGCCAGCAACGGAGGTTCGAGCACAGATACGCAGTATTTT; clone_size: NA; j_call: TRBJ2-3; v_call: TRBV10-1; d_call: NA
cdr3_aa: CATSPGGGTDTQYF; cdr3_nt: TGTGCCACCAGCCCGGGGGGAGGCACAGATACGCAGTATTTT; clone_size: NA; j_call: TRBJ2-3; v_call: TRBV24-1; d_call: TRBD2
cdr3_aa: CASSPDRVQPQHF; cdr3_nt: TGTGCCAGTAGTCCCGACAGGGTCCAGCCCCAGCATTTT; clone_size: NA; j_call: TRBJ1-5; v_call: TRBV19; d_call: TRBD1
cdr3_aa: CASSPGHANTEAFF; cdr3_nt: TGTGCCAGCAGCCCGGGACACGCAAACACTGAAGCTTTCTTT; clone_size: NA; j_call: TRBJ1-1; v_call: TRBV7-2; d_call: NA
cdr3_aa: CASSPGTGGFNEQFF; cdr3_nt: TGTGCCAGCAGTCCCGGGACAGGAGGATTCAATGAGCAGTTCTTC; clone_size: NA; j_call: TRBJ2-1; v_call: TRBV27; d_call: TRBD1
cdr3_aa: CASSQVQGSYGYTF; cdr3_nt: TGTGCCAGCAGCCAAGTACAGGGCTCCTATGGCTACACCTTC; clone_size: NA; j_call: TRBJ1-2; v_call: TRBV3-1/TRBV3-2; d_call: NA
cdr3_aa: CASSGTGGNQPQHF; cdr3_nt: TGTGCCAGCAGCGGGACAGGGGGCAATCAGCCCCAGCATTTT; clone_size: NA; j_call: TRBJ1-5; v_call: TRBV2; d_call: TRBD1
cdr3_aa: CATSAPSGERVSDTQYF; cdr3_nt: TGTGCCACCAGTGCCCCCTCGGGGGAACGAGTGTCAGATACGCAGTATTTT; clone_size: NA; j_call: TRBJ2-3; v_call: TRBV24-1; d_call: NA
cdr3_aa: CASGRDRYGLQYF; cdr3_nt: TGTGCCAGCGGCCGGGACAGATATGGGCTGCAGTACTTC; clone_size: NA; j_call: TRBJ2-7; v_call: TRBV9; d_call: TRBD1
cdr3_aa: CASRQQGNTIYF; cdr3_nt: TGTGCCAGCAGACAACAGGGAAACACCATATATTTT; clone_size: NA; j_call: TRBJ1-3; v_call: TRBV28; d_call: NA
cdr3_aa: CSASLGGANTGELFF; cdr3_nt: TGCAGTGCTAGTCTAGGAGGGGCCAACACCGGGGAGCTGTTTTTT; clone_size: NA; j_call: TRBJ2-2; v_call: TRBV20-1; d_call: NA
cdr3_aa: CAWRSANYGYTF; cdr3_nt: TGTGCCTGGAGGAGTGCTAACTATGGCTACACCTTC; clone_size: once; j_call: TRBJ1-2; v_call: TRBV30; d_call: NA
cdr3_aa: CASSLSTDQPQHF; cdr3_nt: TGTGCCAGCAGCTTATCGACAGACCAGCCCCAGCATTTT; clone_size: NA; j_call: TRBJ1-5; v_call: TRBV11-2; d_call: NA
cdr3_aa: CASSEYFYEQYF; cdr3_nt: TGTGCCAGCAGTGAATACTTTTACGAGCAGTACTTC; clone_size: NA; j_call: TRBJ2-7; v_call: TRBV2; d_call: NA
cdr3_aa: CASSQEIVGGGRLYNEQFF; cdr3_nt: TGTGCCAGCAGCCAAGAAATCGTAGGGGGGGGACGACTCTACAATGAGCAGTTCTTC; clone_size: NA; j_call: TRBJ2-1; v_call: TRBV3-1/TRBV3-2; d_call: NA
cdr3_aa: CASSVEGAGQETQYF; cdr3_nt: TGTGCCAGCAGCGTGGAGGGGGCGGGTCAAGAGACCCAGTACTTC; clone_size: NA; j_call: TRBJ2-5; v_call: TRBV9; d_call: NA
cdr3_aa: CASSSGGQVGEAFF; cdr3_nt: TGCGCCAGCAGCTCGGGGGGGCAGGTTGGCGAAGCTTTCTTT; clone_size: NA; j_call: TRBJ1-1; v_call: TRBV5-1; d_call: NA
cdr3_aa: CAWGRQGNSPLHF; cdr3_nt: TGTGCCTGGGGAAGACAGGGGAATTCACCCCTCCACTTT; clone_size: NA; j_call: TRBJ1-6; v_call: TRBV30; d_call: TRBD1
cdr3_aa: CASSPGRADYGYTF; cdr3_nt: TGTGCCAGCTCACCCGGGCGGGCCGACTATGGCTACACCTTC; clone_size: NA; j_call: TRBJ1-2; v_call: TRBV18; d_call: NA
cdr3_aa: CASSADPGGGYTF; cdr3_nt: TGTGCCAGCAGCGCCGACCCTGGGGGGGGCTACACCTTC; clone_size: NA; j_call: TRBJ1-2; v_call: TRBV9; d_call: NA
cdr3_aa: CASSPWGVNTEAFF; cdr3_nt: TGTGCCAGCAGCCCGTGGGGGGTGAACACTGAAGCTTTCTTT; clone_size: NA; j_call: TRBJ1-1; v_call: TRBV7-6; d_call: NA
cdr3_aa: CASATGINQPQHF; cdr3_nt: TGTGCCAGCGCGACAGGGATCAATCAGCCCCAGCATTTT; clone_size: NA; j_call: TRBJ1-5; v_call: TRBV6-5; d_call: TRBD1
cdr3_aa: CASSHRTVYNSPLHF; cdr3_nt: TGTGCCAGCAGCCACAGGACAGTCTATAATTCACCCCTCCACTTT; clone_size: once; j_call: TRBJ1-6; v_call: TRBV14; d_call: NA
cdr3_aa: CSGTQGASGNTIYF; cdr3_nt: TGCAGCGGTACGCAGGGGGCATCTGGAAACACCATATATTTT; clone_size: NA; j_call: TRBJ1-3; v_call: TRBV29-1; d_call: TRBD1
cdr3_aa: CASSLGGSMNTEAFF; cdr3_nt: TGTGCCAGCAGCTTAGGAGGGTCCATGAACACTGAAGCTTTCTTT; clone_size: NA; j_call: TRBJ1-1; v_call: TRBV7-9; d_call: NA
cdr3_aa: CASSQVGARGETQYF; cdr3_nt: TGTGCCAGCAGCCAAGTCGGGGCCCGGGGGGAGACCCAGTACTTC; clone_size: NA; j_call: TRBJ2-5; v_call: TRBV3-1/TRBV3-2; d_call: NA
cdr3_aa: CASSQNRAGMNTGELFF; cdr3_nt: TGTGCCAGCAGTCAGAACAGGGCTGGGATGAACACCGGGGAGCTGTTTTTT; clone_size: NA; j_call: TRBJ2-2; v_call: TRBV6-6; d_call: NA
cdr3_aa: CASSLMDRLKLGYTF; cdr3_nt: TGTGCCAGCAGCTTAATGGACAGGCTCAAGCTGGGCTACACCTTC; clone_size: NA; j_call: TRBJ1-2; v_call: TRBV7-3; d_call: TRBD1
cdr3_aa: CASSSWGADSSDEQYF; cdr3_nt: TGCGCCAGCAGCTCCTGGGGCGCTGACAGTTCCGACGAGCAGTACTTC; clone_size: NA; j_call: TRBJ2-7; v_call: TRBV5-1; d_call: NA
cdr3_aa: CASLGWGGTDTQYF; cdr3_nt: TGCGCCAGCCTGGGCTGGGGAGGAACAGATACGCAGTATTTT; clone_size: NA; j_call: TRBJ2-3; v_call: TRBV5-1; d_call: NA
cdr3_aa: CSATDRDTLIGYGYTF; cdr3_nt: TGCAGTGCTACTGACCGGGACACCCTTATTGGGTATGGCTACACCTTC; clone_size: NA; j_call: TRBJ1-2; v_call: TRBV20-1; d_call: NA
cdr3_aa: CASSLGDRTLNQPQHF; cdr3_nt: TGCGCCAGCAGCTTGGGAGACAGGACTTTAAATCAGCCCCAGCATTTT; clone_size: NA; j_call: TRBJ1-5; v_call: TRBV5-1; d_call: NA
cdr3_aa: CASSVEAFGHTSSYEQYF; cdr3_nt: TGTGCCAGCAGCGTAGAGGCGTTTGGGCATACATCTTCCTACGAGCAGTACTTC; clone_size: NA; j_call: TRBJ2-7; v_call: TRBV9; d_call: NA
cdr3_aa: CASSQQPNTGELFF; cdr3_nt: TGTGCCAGCAGTCAACAGCCGAACACCGGGGAGCTGTTTTTT; clone_size: NA; j_call: TRBJ2-2; v_call: TRBV6-5; d_call: NA
cdr3_aa: CASSSGSVGQETQYF; cdr3_nt: TGTGCTAGCAGCTCAGGCTCAGTGGGTCAAGAGACCCAGTACTTC; clone_size: few; j_call: TRBJ2-5; v_call: TRBV7-7; d_call: NA
cdr3_aa: CASRGGSDTQYF; cdr3_nt: TGTGCCAGCAGGGGCGGGTCAGATACGCAGTATTTT; clone_size: once; j_call: TRBJ2-3; v_call: TRBV12-3/TRBV12-4; d_call: NA
cdr3_aa: CASSLYAIAGANVLTF; cdr3_nt: TGTGCCAGCAGTTTATATGCTATCGCAGGGGCCAACGTCCTGACTTTC; clone_size: NA; j_call: TRBJ2-6; v_call: TRBV27; d_call: NA
cdr3_aa: CASSQDGTGQYEKLFF; cdr3_nt: TGTGCCAGCAGCCAAGACGGGACAGGCCAGTATGAAAAACTGTTTTTT; clone_size: NA; j_call: TRBJ1-4; v_call: TRBV3-1/TRBV3-2; d_call: TRBD1
cdr3_aa: CASSVGGGVPPYGYTF; cdr3_nt: TGTGCCAGCAGCGTAGGAGGGGGCGTGCCCCCCTATGGCTACACCTTC; clone_size: NA; j_call: TRBJ1-2; v_call: TRBV9; d_call: TRBD1
cdr3_aa: CASSLLQVSELFF; cdr3_nt: TGTGCCAGCAGCTTGCTACAGGTGTCCGAACTGTTTTTT; clone_size: NA; j_call: TRBJ1-4; v_call: TRBV11-2; d_call: NA
cdr3_aa: CASRRAGPSATDTQYF; cdr3_nt: TGTGCCAGCAGACGGGCGGGGCCATCCGCCACAGATACGCAGTATTTT; clone_size: NA; j_call: TRBJ2-3; v_call: TRBV7-2; d_call: NA
cdr3_aa: CASSIRVGTYNEQFF; cdr3_nt: TGTGCCAGTAGTATAAGGGTCGGGACTTACAATGAGCAGTTCTTC; clone_size: NA; j_call: TRBJ2-1; v_call: TRBV19; d_call: NA